This T cell receptor beta chain was identified during a study of OX40 agonist ivuxolimab in advanced cancers. The study's findings and limits: People who partly responded at 0.1-3.0 mg/kg had some of the least clonal expansion seen.

This table comes from immunoSEQ multiplex PCR, and its TCRdb copy is limited to in-frame clones, with some not included. This sample has some 72,000 clones, with under 85% found just once. The V end lost 6 bases, the J end lost 1 base, and 18 bases lay between the germline ends. Germline-derived CDR1 and CDR2 are SGHAT and FQNNGV. The CDR3 is made up of 16 amino acids. Comment on this clone: Its matching antigen is unknown.

This TCR came from an adult with an advanced solid tumor such as melanoma, head and neck, liver or kidney cancer. V and J are TRBV11-2 and TRBJ1-2; tentatively, D is TRBD1 (5 bases). This material consisted of CD4+ or CD8+ T cells sorted from blood, taken in a trial of the OX40 agonist ivuxolimab. As DNA, the CDR3 is TGTGCCAGCAGTGTAAAGTCGGGGGTGGATAACTATGGCTACACCTTC. Its protein is CASSVKSGVDNYGYTF.